This T cell receptor (beta chain) was captured in a study of post-analysis software for immune sequencing data. Turning to this clonotype: What it binds is unknown.

Study-level points and caveats: With F measure, samples from one preparation batch clustered together strongly. Patients carried a handful of TRBV segments more frequently than controls did, and TRBV5-6, TRBV5-1 and TRBV20-1 were among them. Multiple sclerosis patients showed significantly lower normalized Chao1 diversity than controls did.

Losses at the gene ends were 0 bases for V and 0 bases for J; bases not matched to a gene: 6. Germline V gene lookup returns CDR1 LGHNA and CDR2 YNFKEQ. The CDR3 sequence is 17 residues long. Unique molecular identifiers were built into the TCR beta cDNA libraries. Starting from approximately 1 to 10 million T cells, the study yielded roughly 0.5 million cDNA molecules. TCRdb fed the PCR reads into MiXCR, producing one record per CDR3 protein. The profile shows a few hundred thousand distinct CDR3 sequences, about a third of them singletons. The clonotype originates from a girl aged 10 to 17 with multiple sclerosis. The material sequenced was blood. The V and J genes are TRBV4-2 and TRBJ2-7; TRBD2 matches at 9 bases. The CDR3 region is CASSQEPSGGFSYEQYF. CDR3 DNA: TGTGCCAGCAGCCAAGAACCCAGCGGGGGGTTCTCCTACGAGCAGTACTTC.